This is a list of T cell receptor beta chains from one sample in a study of blood T cell repertoires in COVID-19. The method was immunoSEQ multiplex PCR; TCRdb's version includes in-frame clones alone and lacks a portion of them. The sample includes 88,000 or so clones, around 80% of them seen just once. The sample consisted of peripheral blood. Receptors originate from a man aged 80 or over with acute or convalescent COVID-19. Each CDR3 is given with its conserved first and last residue. The D gene is left open where the match is weak. The size entry is marked missing in some rows and otherwise reads once, few, many or a size class.

j_call cdr3_length v_call clone_size d_call cdr3_nt cdr3_aa
TRBJ2-1 15 TRBV11-2 NA TRBD1 TGTGCCAGCAGCTCGACAGGGTACTTCGAGAATGAGCAGTTCTTC CASSSTGYFENEQFF
TRBJ1-2 12 TRBV6-5 NA NA TGTGCCAGCAGACAGCCTAACTATGGCTACACCTTC CASRQPNYGYTF
TRBJ2-1 13 TRBV29-1 NA TRBD2 TGCAGCGTTGAACCGGGACTAGCGGTAGAGCAGTTCTTC CSVEPGLAVEQFF
TRBJ2-7 16 TRBV7-2 NA TRBD2 TGTGCCAGCAGCTCGGGGCTAGCGGGGGGGCGGTACGAGCAGTACTTC CASSSGLAGGRYEQYF
TRBJ1-3 13 TRBV2 NA NA TGTGCCAGCACCACAGGGACTGGAAACACCATATATTTT CASTTGTGNTIYF
TRBJ2-2 15 TRBV7-3 NA NA TGTGCCAGCAGCTTACTCCGCCGAGGTGGCGGGGAGCTGTTTTTT CASSLLRRGGGELFF
TRBJ1-1 17 TRBV18 NA NA TGTGCCAGCTCACCAACCGGAGGCGGCAGTACCAACACTGAAGCTTTCTTT CASSPTGGGSTNTEAFF
TRBJ2-3 13 TRBV12-3/TRBV12-4 NA NA TGTGCCAGCAGTTTAGCGCGGACAGATACGCAGTATTTT CASSLARTDTQYF
TRBJ2-3 16 TRBV5-1 NA TRBD2 TGCGCCAGCAGCTTAAACGTTGGCGGGGGTACAGATACGCAGTATTTT CASSLNVGGGTDTQYF
TRBJ2-5 15 TRBV4-2 NA NA TGTGCCAGCAGCCAAGGAACAGTTTCAGAAGAGACCCAGTACTTC CASSQGTVSEETQYF
TRBJ1-4 11 TRBV3-1/TRBV3-2 NA NA TGTGCCAGCAGCCCGGGACAAGGGCTGTTTTTT CASSPGQGLFF
TRBJ2-7 12 TRBV4-1 NA NA TGCGCAAGAGCTTACAGGGCCTACGAGCAGTACTTC CARAYRAYEQYF
TRBJ1-6 14 TRBV9 NA NA TGTGCCAGCGGCAGGCTGTCCTATAATTCACCCCTCCACTTT CASGRLSYNSPLHF
TRBJ1-1 14 TRBV6-5 NA TRBD1 TGTGCCAGCAGTCGGGACAGAGGAAACTCTGAAGCTTTCTTT CASSRDRGNSEAFF
TRBJ1-2 13 TRBV6-5 NA TRBD1 TGTGCCAGTCGACAGGGCGAGAACTATGGCTACACCTTC CASRQGENYGYTF
TRBJ1-6 16 TRBV2 few TRBD1 TGTGCCAGCAGCCCCCGGACAGGGTGGGGGAATTCACCCCTCCACTTT CASSPRTGWGNSPLHF
TRBJ2-5 16 TRBV9 NA TRBD2 TGTGCCAGCAGCCCTGGGACTAGCGGGACCCAAGAGACCCAGTACTTC CASSPGTSGTQETQYF
TRBJ1-2 15 TRBV6-5 NA TRBD1 TGTGCCAGCAGTTACGGGAGAGGGGGCAACTATGGCTACACCTTC CASSYGRGGNYGYTF